The 25 T cell receptor beta chains below all came from one sample that was sequenced in a study of OX40 agonist ivuxolimab in advanced cancers. Libraries were prepared by immunoSEQ multiplex PCR; TCRdb keeps only in-frame clonotypes and omits some of them. The data hold just over 80,000 clones, with around 87% observed a single time. The sequenced sample was CD4+ or CD8+ T cells sorted from blood, obtained in a trial of the OX40 agonist ivuxolimab. The receptors were gathered from an adult with an advanced solid tumor such as melanoma, head and neck, liver or kidney cancer.

The V call is TRBV6-5, the J call TRBJ1-1; perhaps TRBD1 as D (5 bases). The germline CDR1 and CDR2 sequences are MNHEY and SVGAGI. Trimming pared 7 bases from V and 0 bases from J, leaving 9 bases between. This CDR3 comprises 13 residues. CDR3: CASKRQMNTEAFF. The DNA of the CDR3 is TGTGCCAGCAAACGACAGATGAACACTGAAGCTTTCTTT.

Here the CDR3 reads CAWAVKETQYF. The CDR3 DNA sequence: TGTGCCTGGGCTGTTAAAGAGACCCAGTACTTC. The chain combines TRBV30 with TRBJ2-5, with unresolved D. Germline V gene sequence: CDR1 GTSNPN, CDR2 SVGIG (reference sequence). The CDR3 consists of 11 residues. Deletions cut 5 bases from V and 3 bases from J, with 7 bases between.

The chain employs TRBV5-1 and TRBJ2-3, with D possibly TRBD1 on 5 matching bases. CDR3 length: 13 amino acids. Trimming removed 4 bases from V and 4 bases from J, with 10 bases in between. Germline V gene lookup returns CDR1 SGHRS and CDR2 YFSETQ. The CDR3 here is CASSPDRPDTQYF. Written as DNA, the CDR3 is TGCGCCAGCAGCCCCGACAGACCAGATACGCAGTATTTT.

The rearrangement uses TRBV7-2 and TRBJ2-1; 10 bases align to TRBD2. The length of the CDR3 is 16 residues. Germline assignment: CDR1 SGHTA and CDR2 FQGNSA. Trimming at V came to 1 base and at J to 9 bases, leaving 9 bases not matched to a gene. The CDR3 is CASSLDGLAVSSEQFF. The CDR3 bases are TGTGCCAGCAGCTTAGATGGACTAGCGGTATCCAGTGAGCAGTTCTTC.

V and J are TRBV6-5 and TRBJ2-7; TRBD1 agrees at 8 bases. This CDR3 is 15 amino acids long. With V trimmed by 6 bases and J by 4 bases, 11 bases remained unmatched. Germline V gene data show CDR1 as MNHEY and CDR2 as SVGAGI. CDR3 amino acids: CASSSGGTGPYEQYF. The CDR3 DNA follows: TGTGCCAGCAGCTCAGGAGGGACAGGCCCTTACGAGCAGTACTTC.

The chain links TRBV10-2 to TRBJ2-2; no definite D call. Germline assignment: CDR1 WSHSY and CDR2 SAAADI. This CDR3 spans 13 amino acids. With 6 bases removed from V and 4 bases from J, the gap between germline ends came to 9 bases. The CDR3, as DNA: TGCGCCAGCAGGCCCGACCTCACCGGGGAGCTGTTTTTT. Translation gives CASRPDLTGELFF.

This rearrangement joins TRBV5-1 to TRBJ2-5; TRBD2 matches 7 bases. The ends lost 1 base at V and 1 base at J; junction bases unmatched: 7. The germline V gene encodes CDR1 SGHRS and CDR2 YFSETQ. This CDR3 region has 16 residues. The CDR3 here is CASSLRSSGAQETQYF. The CDR3 nucleotides read TGCGCCAGCAGCTTGAGGTCTAGCGGCGCCCAAGAGACCCAGTACTTC.

The chain links TRBV11-2 to TRBJ2-5; a possible D gene is TRBD1 (6 bases). CDR3 length: 15 amino acids. V was clipped by 5 bases and J by 4 bases, with 17 bases between them. The germline V gene encodes CDR1 SGHAT and CDR2 FQNNGV. The CDR3 here is CASSQSSAGVETQYF. The CDR3 DNA reads as TGTGCCAGCAGCCAAAGCAGCGCAGGGGTAGAGACCCAGTACTTC.

The chain couples TRBV19 to TRBJ1-4, with TRBD1 as a possible D gene (6 bases). The CDR3 has 14 residues. Germline lookup yields CDR1 LNHDA and CDR2 SQIVND (reference sequence). Trimming cost V 1 base and J 8 bases, with 11 bases left between them. This CDR3 reads CASSIGGQGEKLFF. DNA for the CDR3: TGTGCCAGTAGTATAGGGGGGCAAGGAGAAAAACTGTTTTTT. Full variable domain (outside the CDR3, taken from reference TRBV19 and TRBJ1-4): DGGITQSPKYLFRKEGQNVTLSCEQNLNHDAMYWYRQDPGQGLRLIYYSQIVNDFQKGDIAEGYSVSREKKESFPLTVTSAQKNPTAFYLCASSIGGQGEKLFFGSGTQLSVL.

This chain uses TRBV5-1 with TRBJ1-2; D possibly corresponds to TRBD1 (6 bases). Germline CDR1 reads SGHRS; CDR2 reads YFSETQ. This CDR3 is 16 amino acids long. V was pared by 3 bases and J by 1 base, with 16 bases between. CDR3 nucleotides: TGCGCCAGCAGCTCGGCGACCGGGACAATTAACTATGGCTACACCTTC. Translating it yields CASSSATGTINYGYTF.

This chain links TRBV10-3 with TRBJ2-1; TRBD1 aligns across 7 bases. The trim removed 7 bases at V and 5 bases at J, leaving 17 bases unmatched. CDR1 ENHRY and CDR2 SYGVKD come from the germline V gene. The CDR3 covers 17 residues. This CDR3 reads CAINSHPPGQVDNEQFF. Written as DNA, the CDR3 is TGTGCCATCAACTCCCACCCCCCTGGACAGGTGGACAATGAGCAGTTCTTC.

The genes are TRBV29-1 and TRBJ2-3; no definite D call. The CDR3 length is 14 residues. V was clipped by 7 bases and J by 0 bases, with 14 bases between them. Germline V gene lookup returns CDR1 SQVTM and CDR2 ANQGSEA. CDR3 coding DNA: TGCAGCGCGATGTTCCTCGCGAGCACAGATACGCAGTATTTT. Protein: CSAMFLASTDTQYF.

The sample holds one count of this clone. The chain joins TRBV30 to TRBJ2-7; TRBD1 or TRBD2 may be the D gene (5 bases each). V lost 4 bases, J lost 0 bases, and 25 bases lay in between. The CDR3 runs 18 residues. Germline V gives CDR1 GTSNPN, CDR2 SVGIG (reference sequence). Here the CDR3 reads CAWKGNREESGNSYEQYF. The CDR3 DNA follows: TGTGCCTGGAAGGGGAACCGAGAGGAAAGCGGAAACTCCTACGAGCAGTACTTC. Drawing the rest from reference TRBV30 and TRBJ2-7, the complete variable domain is SQTIHQWPATLVQPVGSPLSLECTVEGTSNPNLYWYRQAAGRGLQLLFYSVGIGQISSEVPQNLSASRPQDRQFILSSKKLLLSDSGFYLCAWKGNREESGNSYEQYFGPGTRLTVT.

The CDR3 DNA follows: TGTGCCAGCAGTTACTCGAGAGGGACAGGGGATGAAGCTTTCTTT. The encoded protein is CASSYSRGTGDEAFF. The rearrangement joins TRBV6-6 to TRBJ1-1, with 10 bases matching TRBD1. CDR1 is MNHNY, CDR2 SVGAGI, per germline (reference sequence). V was clipped by 0 bases and J by 7 bases; unmatched bases: 5. CDR3 size: 15 residues.

The chain recombines TRBV7-9 with TRBJ1-6, with D maybe TRBD1 (6 bases). Germline loops: CDR1 SEHNR, CDR2 FQNEAQ (reference sequence). The germline V and J ends were trimmed by 5 bases and 0 bases, with 11 bases remaining between them. CDR3 size: 16 residues. The CDR3 here is CASSKQGNSYNSPLHF. For the CDR3, the DNA is TGTGCCAGCAGCAAACAGGGAAACTCCTATAATTCACCCCTCCACTTT. Complete variable domain (other parts from reference TRBV7-9 and TRBJ1-6): DTGVSQNPRHKITKRGQNVTFRCDPISEHNRLYWYRQTLGQGPEFLTYFQNEAQLEKSRLLSDRFSAERPKGSFSTLEIQRTEQGDSAMYLCASSKQGNSYNSPLHFGNGTRLTVT.

This clone was picked up one time. The gene calls are TRBV10-3 and TRBJ2-5; D is unresolved. CDR3 length equals 13 residues. Germline CDR1 is ENHRY and CDR2 is SYGVKD. Trimming pared 8 bases from V and 4 bases from J, leaving 14 bases between. DNA of the CDR3: TGTGCCATCCGGTGGACCCGCACAGAGACCCAGTACTTC. Its translation: CAIRWTRTETQYF.

This clone showed up just once. The CDR3 coding sequence is TGTGCCAGCAGCTTAGGACAGCTTCTTGAGCAGTTCTTC. Translated: CASSLGQLLEQFF. The chain links TRBV7-9 to TRBJ2-1; weak D call: TRBD1 (5 bases). V was trimmed by 1 base and J by 9 bases, leaving 10 bases between them. Germline CDR1 reads SEHNR; CDR2 reads FQNEAQ (reference sequence). This CDR3 contains 13 residues.

The chain joins TRBV7-2 to TRBJ2-3, with TRBD2 identical over 8 bases. CDR1 and CDR2 (germline): SGHTA, FQGNSA. The CDR3 runs to 14 residues. V trimming: 10 bases; J trimming: 2 bases; junction bases outside the gene matches: 8. CDR3 sequence: CATRGGSITDTQYF. In DNA form, the CDR3 reads TGTGCCACCCGGGGGGGATCCATCACAGATACGCAGTATTTT.

The J gene is TRBJ1-2, the V gene TRBV28, with a tentative D call TRBD1 (5 bases). CDR3 length: 15 amino acids. The germline gives CDR1 MDHEN, CDR2 SYDVKM. V lost 8 bases and J 7 bases, leaving 23 bases between the germline ends. The CDR3 region is CASSMVTGQAAGYTF. CDR3 DNA sequence: TGTGCCAGCTCCATGGTCACGGGGCAGGCGGCTGGCTACACCTTC.

The chain employs TRBV5-4 and TRBJ2-5, with D perhaps TRBD1 (5 bases). Germline lookup yields CDR1 SGHNT and CDR2 YYREEE (reference sequence). The CDR3 is made up of 15 amino acids. V was cut by 4 bases and J by 2 bases, with 15 bases left in between. Here the CDR3 reads CASSGNTGSQETQYF. The CDR3 coding sequence is TGTGCCAGCAGCGGGAATACAGGCTCTCAAGAGACCCAGTACTTC.

The rearrangement links TRBV5-1 to TRBJ1-1, with D unresolved. There are 15 residues in the CDR3. The V gene's germline CDR1 is SGHRS and CDR2 YFSETQ. Trimming took 0 bases from V and 1 from J, leaving 10 bases between them. CDR3 DNA: TGCGCCAGCAGCTTGGTTGTGGCGGCGAACACTGAAGCTTTCTTT. Protein product: CASSLVVAANTEAFF.

V usage is TRBV5-4 and J usage is TRBJ1-3; no reliable D call. CDR1 is SGHNT and CDR2 is YYREEE in the germline V gene (reference sequence). V lost 4 bases, J lost 0 bases, and 11 bases lay in between. The CDR3 has 15 residues. Written as DNA, the CDR3 is TGTGCCAGCAGCCTGGACGGACCCTCTGGAAACACCATATATTTT. Protein product: CASSLDGPSGNTIYF.

This clone counts as medium-sized. CDR3 nucleotide sequence: TGTGCCAGCAGCTTAACCCAGCTCACCTACGAGCAGTACTTC. Amino acid sequence: CASSLTQLTYEQYF. V usage is TRBV7-2 and J usage is TRBJ2-7; no clear D gene. CDR3 size: 14 residues. Trimming left V 2 bases short and J 2 bases short, with 10 bases between. Germline V gene data show CDR1 as SGHTA and CDR2 as FQGNSA.

The chain couples TRBV28 to TRBJ2-3, with D possibly called TRBD1 or TRBD2 (7 bases each). Between the trimmed V and J ends, which lost 7 bases and 0 bases, there was a span of 14 bases. In germline, CDR1 is MDHEN, CDR2 SYDVKM. This CDR3 contains 15 residues. The CDR3, as DNA: TGTGCCAGCACCTCGGGGGGACAGAGCACAGATACGCAGTATTTT. Amino acids: CASTSGGQSTDTQYF.

This sequence joins TRBV5-1 and TRBJ1-6; D is possibly TRBD1 (5 bases). V dropped 1 base and J dropped 9 bases, with 14 bases sitting between them. The CDR3 runs to 15 residues. In germline, CDR1 is SGHRS, CDR2 YFSETQ. In nucleotides, the CDR3 is TGCGCCAGCAGCTTGTCCGGGCAGGGAATTTCACCCCTCCACTTT. This gives the protein CASSLSGQGISPLHF.